The clone carrying this T cell receptor (beta chain) was counted many times. The antigen remains undetermined. The record originates from a study of PD-1 blockade in classical Hodgkin lymphoma. Whole-study findings and limits: With CD4+ cells, TCR diversity rose significantly by C4D1, but not with CD8+ cells.

Profiling relied on immunoSEQ multiplex PCR, and the TCRdb table lists in-frame clones only, not all of them. The sample holds more than 90,000 clones, roughly 81% seen once. This CDR3 region has 21 residues. The germline gives CDR1 MNHEY, CDR2 SMNVEV (reference sequence). V shed 5 bases and J 4 bases; nucleotides not matched to a gene: 23. Each and every patient relapsed after autologous stem cell transplantation, and patients got differing brentuximab vedotin exposure. The sequencing used peripheral blood mononuclear cells (PBMCs), collected before the second cycle of nivolumab. This chain connects TRBV27 to TRBJ1-3; the match to TRBD1 covers 10 bases. This TCR was sampled from a human donor with classical Hodgkin lymphoma. CDR3 protein: CASSQQYTPGQGRRYGNTIYF. The CDR3 region has the DNA TGTGCCAGCAGTCAACAATACACTCCGGGACAGGGGCGACGATACGGAAACACCATATATTTT.